A selection of T cell receptor beta chains follows, all from one sample in a study of shared clonotypes between healthy human individuals. Libraries were prepared by immunoSEQ multiplex PCR; TCRdb keeps only in-frame clonotypes and omits some of them. The sample has 2.5 million or so clones, about 92% seen once. Sequenced input: naive CD4+ T cells sorted from blood. These receptors were collected from a man younger than 35 in good health. Each CDR3 is given with its conserved first and last residue. The D gene is left open where the match is weak. Clone size is given for some rows only: seen once, a few or many times, or a class if the clone is expanded.

>-|TRBJ1-4|-|TRBV4-1
TGCGCCAGCAGCCAAGAAGGACGGACTCATGAAAAACTGTTTTTT
CASSQEGRTHEKLFF
>-|TRBJ1-6|-|TRBV6-1
TGTGCCATCAGTAAATCAGGGAGAGAATCACCCCTCCACTTT
CAISKSGRESPLHF
>-|TRBJ2-5|once|TRBV5-4
TGTGCCAGCAGCTTGAGTGGCGGGCCGCAAGAGACCCAGTACTTC
CASSLSGGPQETQYF
>TRBD1|TRBJ1-2|-|TRBV10-3
TGTGCCATCAGCCGGGACAGAGTTACTAACTATGGCTACACCTTC
CAISRDRVTNYGYTF
>-|TRBJ1-1|-|TRBV5-6
TGTGCCAGCAGCCCCGAAGCCAGACAGGTTGAAGCTTTCTTT
CASSPEARQVEAFF
>-|TRBJ2-5|once|TRBV7-7
TGTGCTAGCAGCTTAGGATGGGGGACCCAAGAGACCCAGTACTTC
CASSLGWGTQETQYF
>-|TRBJ1-2|-|TRBV5-4
TGTGCCAGCAGCCCGGCAGGGCAGACCTATGGCTACACCTTC
CASSPAGQTYGYTF
>-|TRBJ1-4|-|TRBV10-3
TGTGCCATCAGTGAGTCCGGCAGGGTGACTAATGAAAAACTGTTTTTT
CAISESGRVTNEKLFF
>-|TRBJ1-1|-|TRBV10-2
TGCGCCAGCAGGGACATGCGGACCCTCGAAGCTTTCTTT
CASRDMRTLEAFF
>TRBD1|TRBJ1-1|few|TRBV18
TGTGCCAGCTCACCAGCGGGACAGGGGATAGAAGCTTTCTTT
CASSPAGQGIEAFF
>TRBD2|TRBJ2-7|-|TRBV4-1
TGCGCCAGCAGCCAAGAATCGGGACTAGCGGGGGGGCTCGAGCAGTACTTC
CASSQESGLAGGLEQYF
>TRBD2|TRBJ2-7|-|TRBV11-3
TGTGCCAGCAGCCCCGGACTAGCGGGAGACGAGCAGTACTTC
CASSPGLAGDEQYF
>-|TRBJ2-5|-|TRBV29-1
TGCAGCGTTGTGGCATTTCAAGAGACCCAGTACTTC
CSVVAFQETQYF
>TRBD2|TRBJ2-3|-|TRBV5-5
TGTGCCAGCAGCTTAATAGCGGGAGTCTCAGATACGCAGTATTTT
CASSLIAGVSDTQYF
>-|TRBJ1-1|-|TRBV6-1
TGTGCCAGCAGTGGGACAGACACTGAAGCTTTCTTT
CASSGTDTEAFF
>TRBD2|TRBJ2-2|-|TRBV7-8
TGTGCCAGCAGCTTATCCGGCCTAGCGGGAGCCGGGGAGCTGTTTTTT
CASSLSGLAGAGELFF
>TRBD2|TRBJ2-3|-|TRBV9
TGTGCCAGCAGCCCTTCTTGGACTAGCGGCTACACAGATACGCAGTATTTT
CASSPSWTSGYTDTQYF
>-|TRBJ1-5|once|TRBV30
TGTGCCTGGAGTGTACGGGGCAGCAATCAGCCCCAGCATTTT
CAWSVRGSNQPQHF
>TRBD2|TRBJ2-5|-|TRBV30
TGTGCCTGGCGCTTCAGCGGGACCCAGGGAGAGCAGTACTTC
CAWRFSGTQGEQYF
>TRBD1|TRBJ1-3|-|TRBV6-1
TGTGCCAGCAGTGTTGACAGGGCTGGAAACACCATATATTTT
CASSVDRAGNTIYF
>-|TRBJ1-2|-|TRBV5-1
TGCGCCAGCAGCCTGACAATGACCTATGGCTACACCTTC
CASSLTMTYGYTF
>-|TRBJ1-2|-|TRBV6-5
TGTGCCAGCTTACACAGCAGTTATGGCTACACCTTC
CASLHSSYGYTF
>-|TRBJ2-3|-|TRBV21-1
TGTGCGGAGCAGGGGAGGGGTCCGCGGGAGGCTAGCACAGATACGCAGTATTTT
CAEQGRGPREASTDTQYF
>-|TRBJ1-1|-|TRBV18
TGTGCCAGCTCACCAAGGGGGGCGGGGTACAGAGGAAACACTGAAGCTTTCTTT
CASSPRGAGYRGNTEAFF
>-|TRBJ1-2|-|TRBV4-3
TGCGCCAGCAGCCAAGCGGCGGAGGCTAACTATGGCTACACCTTC
CASSQAAEANYGYTF
>TRBD2|TRBJ2-5|-|TRBV4-3
TGCGCCAGCAGCCAAGATGGCCTAGCGGGACAAGAGACCCAGTACTTC
CASSQDGLAGQETQYF
>-|TRBJ1-3|-|TRBV30
TGTGCCTGGAGTGTACGAAGGGGGGTTGGAAACACCATATATTTT
CAWSVRRGVGNTIYF
>-|TRBJ2-5|-|TRBV18
TGTGCCAGCTCACCAATGTTTGTGCGGGCAGGGGAGACCCAGTACTTC
CASSPMFVRAGETQYF
>TRBD1|TRBJ2-7|-|TRBV7-2
TGTGCCAGCAGCTCTCGGGGAGGGACAGGGTCCTACGAGCAGTACTTC
CASSSRGGTGSYEQYF
>-|TRBJ1-2|-|TRBV5-4
TGTGCCAGCAGCTCCGACAGCCCCATTACGGGCTACACCTTC
CASSSDSPITGYTF
>TRBD1|TRBJ1-6|-|TRBV5-1
TGCGCCAGCAGCCCGACAGGGGACGCCCAAAGAACTTCACCCCTCCACTTT
CASSPTGDAQRTSPLHF
>TRBD1|TRBJ1-2|-|TRBV7-9
TGTGCCAGCAGCTTCGACAGGGATGGCTACACCTTC
CASSFDRDGYTF
>-|TRBJ1-2|-|TRBV4-3
TGCGCCAGCAGCCAAGTGGCAGGGGACACCTATGGCTACACCTTC
CASSQVAGDTYGYTF
>-|TRBJ1-2|-|TRBV9
TGTGCCAGCAGCGTAGCCGGGGCACCGAACTATGGCTACACCTTC
CASSVAGAPNYGYTF
>-|TRBJ1-2|-|TRBV10-1
TGCGCCAGCAAACCAGGGAACTATGGCTACACCTTC
CASKPGNYGYTF
>TRBD1|TRBJ1-1|-|TRBV11-2
TGTGCCAGCAGCAACCGGGACAGGGGAAAGGGCACTGAAGCTTTCTTT
CASSNRDRGKGTEAFF
>-|TRBJ2-2|-|TRBV25-1
TGTGCCAGCAGGGGACCGAACACCGGGGAGCTGTTTTTT
CASRGPNTGELFF
>TRBD1|TRBJ1-5|-|TRBV4-2
TGTGCCAGCAGCCAAGATCCGGGACAGGATACTCATCAGCCCCAGCATTTT
CASSQDPGQDTHQPQHF
>-|TRBJ1-1|few|TRBV5-1
TGCGCCAGCAGCTTGGAAGGACCCCCGAACACTGAAGCTTTCTTT
CASSLEGPPNTEAFF
>-|TRBJ1-2|-|TRBV6-1
TGTGCCAGCAGTGAGAGGAGTTTTAACTATGGCTACACCTTC
CASSERSFNYGYTF
>-|TRBJ1-3|-|TRBV9
TGTGCCAGCAGCGTAGGTCTGGGGGGCCCTGGAAACACCATATATTTT
CASSVGLGGPGNTIYF